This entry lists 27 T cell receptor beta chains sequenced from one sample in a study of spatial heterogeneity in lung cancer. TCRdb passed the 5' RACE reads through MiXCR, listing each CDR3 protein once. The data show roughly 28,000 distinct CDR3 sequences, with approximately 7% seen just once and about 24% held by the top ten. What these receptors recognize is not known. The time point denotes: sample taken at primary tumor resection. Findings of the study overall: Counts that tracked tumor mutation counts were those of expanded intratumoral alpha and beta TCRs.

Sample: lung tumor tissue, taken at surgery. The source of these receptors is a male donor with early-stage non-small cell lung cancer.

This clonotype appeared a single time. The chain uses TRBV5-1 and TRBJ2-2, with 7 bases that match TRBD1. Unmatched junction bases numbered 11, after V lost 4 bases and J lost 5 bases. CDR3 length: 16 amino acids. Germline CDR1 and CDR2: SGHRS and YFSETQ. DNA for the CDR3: TGCGCCAGCAGCCCCCACCGGGACAGCACTACCGGGGAGCTGTTTTTT. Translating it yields CASSPHRDSTTGELFF.

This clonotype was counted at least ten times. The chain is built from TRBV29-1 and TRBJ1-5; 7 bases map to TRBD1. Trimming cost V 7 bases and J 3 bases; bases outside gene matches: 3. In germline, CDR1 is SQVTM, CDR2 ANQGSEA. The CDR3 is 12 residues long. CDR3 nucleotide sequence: TGCAGCGCCGGACAGGTCAATCAGCCCCAGCATTTT. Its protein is CSAGQVNQPQHF. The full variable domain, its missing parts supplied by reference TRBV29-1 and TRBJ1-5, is SAVISQKPSRDICQRGTSLTIQCQVDSQVTMMFWYRQQPGQSLTLIATANQGSEATYESGFVIDKFPISRPNLTFSTLTVSNMSPEDSSIYLCSAGQVNQPQHFGDGTRLSIL.

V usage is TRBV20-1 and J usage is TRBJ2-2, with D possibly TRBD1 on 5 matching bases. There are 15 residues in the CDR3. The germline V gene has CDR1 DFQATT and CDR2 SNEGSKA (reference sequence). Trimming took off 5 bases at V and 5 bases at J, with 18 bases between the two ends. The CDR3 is CSAEPRYRITGELFF. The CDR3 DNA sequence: TGCAGTGCTGAGCCCCGCTACAGGATTACCGGGGAGCTGTTTTTT.

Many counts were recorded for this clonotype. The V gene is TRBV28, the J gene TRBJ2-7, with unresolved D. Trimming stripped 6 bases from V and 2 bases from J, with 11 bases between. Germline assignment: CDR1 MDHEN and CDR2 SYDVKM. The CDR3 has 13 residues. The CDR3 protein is CASRPHSTYEQYF. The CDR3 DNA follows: TGTGCCAGCAGACCTCACAGCACCTACGAGCAGTACTTC.

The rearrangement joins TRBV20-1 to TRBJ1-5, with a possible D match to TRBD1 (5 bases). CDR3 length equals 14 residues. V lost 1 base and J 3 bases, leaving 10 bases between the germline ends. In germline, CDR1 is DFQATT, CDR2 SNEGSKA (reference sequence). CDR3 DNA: TGCAGTGCTAGAGGAGGGGCCTACAATCAGCCCCAGCATTTT. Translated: CSARGGAYNQPQHF.

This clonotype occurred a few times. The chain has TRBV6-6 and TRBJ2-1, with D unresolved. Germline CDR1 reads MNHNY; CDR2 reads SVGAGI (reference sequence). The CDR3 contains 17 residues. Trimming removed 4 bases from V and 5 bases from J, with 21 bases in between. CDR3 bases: TGTGCCAGCAGTTCCCGACCCGGTCTCCTATCTAACAATGAGCAGTTCTTC. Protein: CASSSRPGLLSNNEQFF.

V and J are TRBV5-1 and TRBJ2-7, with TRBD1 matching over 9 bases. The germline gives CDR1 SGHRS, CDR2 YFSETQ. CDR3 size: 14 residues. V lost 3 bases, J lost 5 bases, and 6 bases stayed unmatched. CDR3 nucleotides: TGCGCCAGCAGCTGGGGGACAGGGCCCGACGAGCAGTACTTC. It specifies CASSWGTGPDEQYF.

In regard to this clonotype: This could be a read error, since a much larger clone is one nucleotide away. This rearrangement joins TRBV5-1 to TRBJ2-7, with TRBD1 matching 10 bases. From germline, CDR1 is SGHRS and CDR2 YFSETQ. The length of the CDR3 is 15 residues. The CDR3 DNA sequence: TGCGTCAGCAGCCGGGGACAGGGGTTCCCCTACGAGCAGTACTTC. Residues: CVSSRGQGFPYEQYF.

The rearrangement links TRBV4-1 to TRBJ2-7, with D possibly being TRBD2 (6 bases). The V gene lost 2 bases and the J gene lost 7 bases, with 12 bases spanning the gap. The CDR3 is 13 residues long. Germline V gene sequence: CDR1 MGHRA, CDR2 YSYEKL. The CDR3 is CASSQSGLGEQYF. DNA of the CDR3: TGCGCCAGCAGCCAATCGGGACTTGGGGAGCAGTACTTC.

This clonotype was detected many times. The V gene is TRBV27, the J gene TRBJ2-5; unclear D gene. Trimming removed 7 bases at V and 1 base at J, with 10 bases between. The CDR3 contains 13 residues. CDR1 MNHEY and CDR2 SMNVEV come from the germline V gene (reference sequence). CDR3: CASNRLGQETQYF. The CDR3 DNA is TGTGCCAGCAATAGGTTAGGCCAAGAGACCCAGTACTTC.

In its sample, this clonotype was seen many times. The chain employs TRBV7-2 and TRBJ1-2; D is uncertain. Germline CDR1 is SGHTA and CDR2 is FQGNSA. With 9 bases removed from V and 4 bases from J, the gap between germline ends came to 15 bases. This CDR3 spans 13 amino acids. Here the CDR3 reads CARIFLVLYGYTF. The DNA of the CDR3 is TGTGCCAGAATCTTCCTGGTCCTCTATGGCTACACCTTC.

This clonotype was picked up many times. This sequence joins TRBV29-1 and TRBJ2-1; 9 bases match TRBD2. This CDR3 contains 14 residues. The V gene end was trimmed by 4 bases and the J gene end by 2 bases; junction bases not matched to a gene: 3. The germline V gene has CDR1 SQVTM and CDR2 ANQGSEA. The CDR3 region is CSVGERGAYNEQFF. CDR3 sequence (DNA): TGCAGCGTTGGGGAGCGGGGGGCCTACAATGAGCAGTTCTTC.

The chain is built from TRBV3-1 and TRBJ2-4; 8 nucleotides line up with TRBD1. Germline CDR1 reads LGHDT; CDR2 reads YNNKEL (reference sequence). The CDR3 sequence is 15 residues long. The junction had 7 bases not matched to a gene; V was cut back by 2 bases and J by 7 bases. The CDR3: CASSQLGQGGNIQYF. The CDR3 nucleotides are TGTGCCAGCAGCCAACTCGGACAGGGTGGGAACATTCAGTACTTC.

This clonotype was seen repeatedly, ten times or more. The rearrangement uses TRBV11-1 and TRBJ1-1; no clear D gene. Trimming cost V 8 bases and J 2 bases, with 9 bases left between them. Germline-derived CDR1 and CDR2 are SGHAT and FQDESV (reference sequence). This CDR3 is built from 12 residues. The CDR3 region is CASRGGNTEAFF. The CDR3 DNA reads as TGTGCCAGCCGAGGAGGAAACACTGAAGCTTTCTTT.

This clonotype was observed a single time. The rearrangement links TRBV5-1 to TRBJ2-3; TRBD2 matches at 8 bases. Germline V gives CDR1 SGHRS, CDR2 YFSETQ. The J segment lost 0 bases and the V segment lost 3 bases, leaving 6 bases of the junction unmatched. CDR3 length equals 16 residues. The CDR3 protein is CASSWRAGASTDTQYF. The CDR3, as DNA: TGCGCCAGCAGCTGGAGAGCGGGAGCTAGCACAGATACGCAGTATTTT.

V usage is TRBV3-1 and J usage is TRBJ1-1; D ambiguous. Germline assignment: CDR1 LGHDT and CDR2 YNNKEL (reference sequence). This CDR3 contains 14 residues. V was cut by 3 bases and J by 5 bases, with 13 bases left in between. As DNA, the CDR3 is TGTGCCAGCAGCCAGACGGCAAGCCAGACTGAAGCTTTCTTT. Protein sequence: CASSQTASQTEAFF.

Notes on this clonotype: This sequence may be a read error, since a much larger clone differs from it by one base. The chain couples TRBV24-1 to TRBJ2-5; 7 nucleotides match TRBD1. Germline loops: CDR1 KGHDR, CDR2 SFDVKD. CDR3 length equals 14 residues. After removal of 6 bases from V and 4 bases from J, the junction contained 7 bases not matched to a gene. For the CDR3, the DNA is TGTGCCACCAGTACCTGGACAGGACGAGAGACCCAGTACTTC. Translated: CATSTWTGRETQYF.

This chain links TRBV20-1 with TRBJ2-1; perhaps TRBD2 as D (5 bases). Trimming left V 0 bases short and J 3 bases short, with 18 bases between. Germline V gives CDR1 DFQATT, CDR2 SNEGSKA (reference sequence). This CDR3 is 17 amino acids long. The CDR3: CSARDWAGGSDYNEQFF. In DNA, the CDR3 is TGCAGTGCTAGAGATTGGGCGGGTGGGTCGGACTACAATGAGCAGTTCTTC.

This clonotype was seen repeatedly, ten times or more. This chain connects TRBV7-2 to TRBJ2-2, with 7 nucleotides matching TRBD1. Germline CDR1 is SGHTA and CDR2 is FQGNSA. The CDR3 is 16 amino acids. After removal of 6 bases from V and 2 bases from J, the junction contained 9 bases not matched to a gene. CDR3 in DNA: TGTGCCAGCAGTAGAGGGACAGTGCTAAACACCGGGGAGCTGTTTTTT. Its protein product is CASSRGTVLNTGELFF.

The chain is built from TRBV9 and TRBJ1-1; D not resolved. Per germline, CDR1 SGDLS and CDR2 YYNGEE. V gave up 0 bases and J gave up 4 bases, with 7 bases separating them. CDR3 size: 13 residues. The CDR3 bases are TGTGCCAGCAGCGTAGTAATGGGCACTGAAGCTTTCTTT. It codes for CASSVVMGTEAFF.

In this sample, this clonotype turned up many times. The CDR3 DNA reads as TGCGCCAGCAGCTTGAGGCAGGCGCCGGGGGAGCTGTTTTTT. Its protein product is CASSLRQAPGELFF. The V gene is TRBV5-1, the J gene TRBJ2-2, with no clear D. The germline V gene encodes CDR1 SGHRS and CDR2 YFSETQ. The CDR3 is 14 residues long. Trimming took 1 base from V and 8 from J, leaving 12 bases between them.

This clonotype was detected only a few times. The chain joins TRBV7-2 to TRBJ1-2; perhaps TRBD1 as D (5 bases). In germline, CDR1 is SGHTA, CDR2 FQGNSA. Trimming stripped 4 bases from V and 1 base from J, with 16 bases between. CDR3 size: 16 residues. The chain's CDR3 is CASSSPGEGLNYGYTF. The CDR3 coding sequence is TGTGCCAGCAGCTCCCCTGGGGAGGGGCTTAACTATGGCTACACCTTC.

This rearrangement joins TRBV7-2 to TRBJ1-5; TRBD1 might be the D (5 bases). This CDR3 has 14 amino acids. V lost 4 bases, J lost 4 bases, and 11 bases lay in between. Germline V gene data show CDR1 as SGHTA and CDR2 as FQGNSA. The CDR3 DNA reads TGTGCCAGCAGCTGGGGGGACGGGAATCAGCCCCAGCATTTT. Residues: CASSWGDGNQPQHF.

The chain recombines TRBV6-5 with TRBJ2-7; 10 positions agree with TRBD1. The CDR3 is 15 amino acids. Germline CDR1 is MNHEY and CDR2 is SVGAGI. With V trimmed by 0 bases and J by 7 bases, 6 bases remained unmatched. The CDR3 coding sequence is TGTGCCAGCAGTTACTCACGACAGGGGGCGAGTGAGCAGTACTTC. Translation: CASSYSRQGASEQYF.

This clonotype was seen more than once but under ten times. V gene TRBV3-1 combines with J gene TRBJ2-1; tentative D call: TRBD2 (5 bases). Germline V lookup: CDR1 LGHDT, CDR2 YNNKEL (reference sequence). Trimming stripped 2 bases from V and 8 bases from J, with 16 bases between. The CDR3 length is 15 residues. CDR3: CASSQRGLPGDEQFF. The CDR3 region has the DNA TGTGCCAGCAGCCAACGAGGGCTTCCCGGGGATGAGCAGTTCTTC.

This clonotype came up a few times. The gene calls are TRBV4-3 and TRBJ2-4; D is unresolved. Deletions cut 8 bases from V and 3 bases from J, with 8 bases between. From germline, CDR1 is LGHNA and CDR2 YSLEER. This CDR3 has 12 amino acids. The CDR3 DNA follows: TGCGCCAGCTCGGCTGTCAAAAACATTCAGTACTTC. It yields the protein CASSAVKNIQYF.

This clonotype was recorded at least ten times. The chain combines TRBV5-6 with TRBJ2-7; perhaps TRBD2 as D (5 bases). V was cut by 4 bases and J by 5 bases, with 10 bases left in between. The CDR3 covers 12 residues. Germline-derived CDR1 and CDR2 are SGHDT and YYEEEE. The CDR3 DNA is TGTGCCAGCAGCCAAGGACTTCACGAGCAGTACTTC. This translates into CASSQGLHEQYF.